This T cell receptor (beta chain) was identified during a study of T cells in Graves' hyperthyroidism and ophthalmopathy. This clonotype was recorded at least ten times. The TCR beta CDR3 regions underwent amplification using RNA transcripts as the source. The study used the HTBI primer set for a first-round RT-PCR of the TCR CDR3. Via MiXCR, TCRdb re-called the multiplex PCR reads, giving one row per CDR3 protein. Found here are some 620,000 distinct CDR3 sequences, around 16% of them singletons; the top ten hold 3% to 4.5%. Sample: blood. This sequence originates from a woman between 25 and 40 years old with Graves' hyperthyroidism.

CDR3 sequence: CASSVTSGFDNEQFF. DNA for the CDR3: TGTGCCAGTAGTGTGACTAGCGGGTTCGACAATGAGCAGTTCTTC. The J gene is TRBJ2-1, the V gene TRBV19; 10 bases map to TRBD2. V gave up 5 bases and J gave up 5 bases; unmatched junction bases: 6. The CDR3 is 15 residues long. The germline CDR1 and CDR2 sequences are LNHDA and SQIVND (reference sequence).